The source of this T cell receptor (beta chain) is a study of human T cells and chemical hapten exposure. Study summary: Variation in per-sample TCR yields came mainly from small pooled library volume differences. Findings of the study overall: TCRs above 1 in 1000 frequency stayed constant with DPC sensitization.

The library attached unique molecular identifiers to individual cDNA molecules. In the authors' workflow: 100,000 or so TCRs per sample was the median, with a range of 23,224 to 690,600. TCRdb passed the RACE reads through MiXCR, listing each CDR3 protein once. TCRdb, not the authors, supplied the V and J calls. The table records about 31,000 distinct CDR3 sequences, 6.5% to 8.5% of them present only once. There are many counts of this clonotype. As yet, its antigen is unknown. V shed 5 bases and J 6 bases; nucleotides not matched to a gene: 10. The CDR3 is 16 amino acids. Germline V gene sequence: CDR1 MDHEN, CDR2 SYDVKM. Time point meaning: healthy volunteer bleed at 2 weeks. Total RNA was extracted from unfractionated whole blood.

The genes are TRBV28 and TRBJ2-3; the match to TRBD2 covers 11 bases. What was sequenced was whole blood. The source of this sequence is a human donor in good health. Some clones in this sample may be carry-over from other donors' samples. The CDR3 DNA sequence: TGTGCCAGCAGTCCTCAGACTAGCGGGACTACGGATACGCAGTATTTT. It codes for CASSPQTSGTTDTQYF. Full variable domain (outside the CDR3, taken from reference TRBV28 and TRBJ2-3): DVKVTQSSRYLVKRTGEKVFLECVQDMDHENMFWYRQDPGLGLRLIYFSYDVKMKEKGDIPEGYSVSREKKERFSLILESASTNQTSMYLCASSPQTSGTTDTQYFGPGTRLTVL.